A selection of T cell receptor beta chains follows, all from one sample in a study of shared clonotypes between healthy human individuals. Only in-frame clones appear in the TCRdb table, and some are missing; sequencing was by immunoSEQ multiplex PCR. The table records under 850,000 clones, nearly 95% of them present only once. Sequencing used naive CD8+ T cells sorted from blood. The source of these receptors is a man aged 25 to 40 in good health. CDR3s include the opening cysteine and the closing phenylalanine or tryptophan. A D gene is named only where the DNA matches it firmly. Part of the rows lack a size; the others show once, few, many or a class for expanded clones.

clone_size | d_call | j_call | v_call | cdr3_nt | cdr3_aa
NA | NA | TRBJ2-7 | TRBV2 | TGTGCCAGCGGATCCGGGACACAATACGAGCAGTACTTC | CASGSGTQYEQYF
NA | NA | TRBJ2-3 | TRBV6-1 | TGTGCCGGTAGGGGGGGACGTGGGCAGTATTTT | CAGRGGRGQYF
NA | NA | TRBJ2-2 | TRBV4-1 | TGCGCCAGCAGCCTCCTAACAGGGGGAGGGACCGGGGAGCTGTTTTTT | CASSLLTGGGTGELFF
NA | NA | TRBJ1-1 | TRBV7-8 | TGTGCCAGCAGCTTGAGGTATGACAACACTGAAGCTTTCTTT | CASSLRYDNTEAFF
NA | TRBD1 | TRBJ2-7 | TRBV30 | TGTGCCTGGTCCGGGACAGCTCTGACCGAGCAGTACTTC | CAWSGTALTEQYF
NA | NA | TRBJ2-7 | TRBV5-8 | TGTGCCAGCAGCTTCAGGGGACCCCCCTACGAGCAGTACTTC | CASSFRGPPYEQYF
NA | TRBD1 | TRBJ1-4 | TRBV28 | TGTGCCAGCAGTTTTTCCGAGACAGGGATAGGGCCCAAAAAACTGTTTTTT | CASSFSETGIGPKKLFF
NA | NA | TRBJ2-7 | TRBV6-5 | TGTGCCAGCAAGGGCGGGATAACCTACGAGCAGTACTTC | CASKGGITYEQYF
NA | TRBD1 | TRBJ2-7 | TRBV28 | TGTGCCAGCACCTCACAGGGACAGGGCACCGAGCAGTACTTC | CASTSQGQGTEQYF
NA | TRBD1 | TRBJ2-5 | TRBV5-5 | TGTGCCAGCAGCTCGGCCATCAACGACAGGGAGGAGACCCAGTACTTC | CASSSAINDREETQYF
NA | NA | TRBJ1-3 | TRBV29-1 | TGCAGCGGTTTAATGGTCGGACAGTTAGGAAACACCATATATTTT | CSGLMVGQLGNTIYF
NA | NA | TRBJ2-7 | TRBV4-3 | TGCGCCAGCAGCCAAGAAAGGGACTCCTCCTACGAGCAGTACTTC | CASSQERDSSYEQYF
NA | NA | TRBJ2-7 | TRBV7-9 | TGTGCCAGCAGCTTAGTACCAACCGGGAGAAAGAACGAGCAGTACTTC | CASSLVPTGRKNEQYF
NA | NA | TRBJ2-4 | TRBV7-9 | TGTGCCAGCAGCTTAGGCGCCAGCAGCCTAGCCAAAAACATTCAGTACTTC | CASSLGASSLAKNIQYF
NA | NA | TRBJ2-7 | TRBV19 | TGTGCCAGTAGTAGCGGAGGGACCGACTACGAGCAGTACTTC | CASSSGGTDYEQYF
once | TRBD1 | TRBJ2-7 | TRBV11-2 | TGTGCCAGCAGCTACGCAGGGGGCTCCTACGAGCAGTACTTC | CASSYAGGSYEQYF
NA | TRBD2 | TRBJ2-7 | TRBV4-2 | TGTGCCAGCAGCCAAGATTATAACCTAGCGGGAGACGAGCAGTACTTC | CASSQDYNLAGDEQYF